This T cell receptor (beta chain) was profiled in a study of blood T cell repertoires in COVID-19. On the study more broadly: There were acute and convalescent COVID-19 samples, and they came from the United States, Italy and Spain. PBMCs, B-cell-depleted T cells, or T cells provided the cDNA or gDNA that made up the material.

In germline, CDR1 is MNHEY, CDR2 SVGAGI. The CDR3 length is 16 residues. The germline V and J ends were trimmed by 0 bases and 6 bases, with 12 bases remaining between them. Under the authors' procedure: Reference gene primer amplification yielded estimated nucleated cell counts. The assay was immunoSEQ multiplex PCR, and TCRdb's table has in-frame clones only and misses some. From that table come the V and J calls and clone size; the DNA was used to work out D and trimming. The data hold approximately 300,000 clones, with 89% observed a single time. This TCR was sampled from a man aged 18 to 30 who had recovered from COVID-19. Material: peripheral blood. J is TRBJ1-6 and V is TRBV6-5; maybe TRBD1 (6 bases). CDR3 coding DNA: TGTGCCAGCAGTTACTCGATCAGGACAGTTAATTCACCCCTCCACTTT. This encodes CASSYSIRTVNSPLHF.